The 20 T cell receptor beta chains reported below all come from one sample, sequenced in a study of OX40 agonist ivuxolimab in advanced cancers. The protocol was immunoSEQ multiplex PCR, while the TCRdb copy is restricted to in-frame clones and leaves out a portion. Among approximately 66,000 clones listed, 88% were seen once. The sequences come from CD4+ or CD8+ T cells sorted from blood, collected in a trial of the OX40 agonist ivuxolimab. The receptors were gathered from an adult with an advanced solid tumor such as melanoma, head and neck, liver or kidney cancer.

V and J are TRBV5-5 and TRBJ1-5, with D possibly being TRBD1 (6 bases). Trimming removed 1 base from V and 5 bases from J, with 10 bases in between. The CDR3 is 14 residues long. The germline CDR1 and CDR2 sequences are SGHKS and YYEKEE (reference sequence). The CDR3, as DNA: TGTGCCAGCAGCTTGTATGGGGGCGATCAGCCCCAGCATTTT. This gives the protein CASSLYGGDQPQHF.

V and J are TRBV7-9 and TRBJ2-3, with 8 bases matching TRBD2. This CDR3 has 18 amino acids. Per the germline V gene, CDR1 is SEHNR and CDR2 is FQNEAQ (reference sequence). V dropped 3 bases and J dropped 1; count of bases not matched to a gene: 12. The CDR3: CASSFPGRDSGGTDTQYF. The CDR3 DNA reads TGTGCCAGCAGCTTCCCGGGGCGGGATAGCGGGGGCACAGATACGCAGTATTTT.

J is TRBJ1-1 and V is TRBV6-1, with a weak D call TRBD1 (5 bases). CDR1 MNHNS and CDR2 SASEGT come from the germline V gene. V was trimmed by 4 bases and J by 0 bases, leaving 9 bases between them. The CDR3 sequence is 14 residues long. CDR3 in amino acids: CASSVQDMNTEAFF. CDR3 DNA sequence: TGTGCCAGCAGTGTACAGGACATGAACACTGAAGCTTTCTTT.

This clone was detected a few times. The V call is TRBV6-5, the J call TRBJ1-1; possible D gene TRBD1, 5 bases. The CDR3 consists of 13 residues. Germline V gene data show CDR1 as MNHEY and CDR2 as SVGAGI. The V gene lost 7 bases and the J gene lost 2 bases, with 11 bases spanning the gap. The CDR3 nucleotides read TGTGCCAGCACGGCAGGGTTAAACACTGAAGCTTTCTTT. Residues: CASTAGLNTEAFF.

This chain connects TRBV10-3 to TRBJ2-5, with a tentative D call TRBD1 (6 bases). The CDR3 runs to 15 residues. The V end lost 0 bases, the J end lost 5 bases, and 13 bases lay between the germline ends. CDR1 and CDR2 (germline): ENHRY, SYGVKD. CDR3 sequence (DNA): TGTGCCATCAGTGAGTCAGTGGGGGCTCAGGAGACCCAGTACTTC. It yields the protein CAISESVGAQETQYF.

The gene calls are TRBV7-6 and TRBJ2-1; TRBD2 aligns across 8 bases. The V segment lost 1 base and the J segment 0 bases; nucleotides outside the gene matches: 5. This CDR3 is 17 amino acids long. Per germline, CDR1 SGHVS and CDR2 FNYEAQ. The CDR3 sequence is CASSLGERGSSYNEQFF. For the CDR3, the DNA is TGTGCCAGCAGCTTAGGAGAGCGGGGGAGCTCCTACAATGAGCAGTTCTTC.

The rearrangement uses TRBV28 and TRBJ2-1, with a weak D call TRBD1 (5 bases). V was clipped by 3 bases and J by 1 base, with 10 bases between them. CDR3 length equals 15 residues. The germline gives CDR1 MDHEN, CDR2 SYDVKM. CDR3 nucleotide sequence: TGTGCCAGCAGTTTCGAAGGGGTATCCTACAATGAGCAGTTCTTC. Translation gives CASSFEGVSYNEQFF.

This chain connects TRBV5-8 to TRBJ1-2; TRBD1 matches 9 bases. The CDR3 has 14 residues. V shed 4 bases, J shed 2 bases, and the junction held 3 bases outside the gene matches. Germline values: CDR1 SGHTS, CDR2 YDEGEE. The CDR3 region has the DNA TGTGCCAGCAGCAAGGGGACAGGGAACTATGGCTACACCTTC. Translation gives CASSKGTGNYGYTF.

The chain joins TRBV5-1 to TRBJ1-2; a possible D gene is TRBD1 (6 bases). Germline V gene lookup returns CDR1 SGHRS and CDR2 YFSETQ. V dropped 0 bases and J dropped 4 bases, with 10 bases sitting between them. This CDR3 has 14 amino acids. The CDR3 coding sequence is TGCGCCAGCAGCTTGGCGACAGGAAGCTATGGCTACACCTTC. Its translation: CASSLATGSYGYTF. The full variable domain, rest sourced from reference TRBV5-1 and TRBJ1-2, is KAGVTQTPRYLIKTRGQQVTLSCSPISGHRSVSWYQQTPGQGLQFLFEYFSETQRNKGNFPGRFSGRQFSNSRSEMNVSTLELGDSALYLCASSLATGSYGYTFGSGTRLTVV.

The gene calls are TRBV15 and TRBJ1-4; 10 bases line up with TRBD1. Germline CDR1 LNHNV, CDR2 YYDKDF (reference sequence). V lost 3 bases, J lost 3 bases, and 4 bases stayed unmatched. There are 16 residues in the CDR3. The CDR3 DNA reads as TGTGCCACCAGCAGTCGACAGGGGGCACCTAATGAAAAACTGTTTTTT. Translated: CATSSRQGAPNEKLFF.

The chain carries TRBV11-2 and TRBJ2-1; no reliable D call. The V end lost 5 bases, the J end lost 3 bases, and 8 bases lay between the germline ends. The CDR3 has 13 residues. In germline, CDR1 is SGHAT, CDR2 FQNNGV. CDR3 protein: CASSLQSYNEQFF. Written as DNA, the CDR3 is TGTGCCAGCAGCCTCCAAAGCTACAATGAGCAGTTCTTC.

The count of this clone is one. The chain is built from TRBV6-4 and TRBJ2-7; tentatively, D is TRBD1 (6 bases). The CDR3 contains 14 residues. V dropped 6 bases and J dropped 0 bases, with 12 bases sitting between them. Germline loops: CDR1 MRHNA, CDR2 SNTAGT. Written as DNA, the CDR3 is TGTGCCAGCAGCCCCGACAGGAACTCCTACGAGCAGTACTTC. This gives the protein CASSPDRNSYEQYF.

CDR3 amino acids: CATSRGTQETQYF. The CDR3 bases are TGTGCCACCTCTCGAGGGACCCAAGAGACCCAGTACTTC. This chain connects TRBV2 to TRBJ2-5; D possibly uses TRBD1 or TRBD2 (5 bases each). CDR3 length equals 13 residues. Germline V gene sequence: CDR1 SNHLY, CDR2 FYNNEI. Trimming took off 10 bases at V and 1 base at J, with 13 bases between the two ends.

J is TRBJ1-1 and V is TRBV9; no reliable D call. CDR1 is SGDLS, CDR2 YYNGEE, per germline. Trimming removed 0 bases at V and 1 base at J, with 4 bases between. The CDR3 contains 13 residues. CDR3 residues: CASSVDQNTEAFF. CDR3 coding DNA: TGTGCCAGCAGCGTAGACCAGAACACTGAAGCTTTCTTT.

The chain couples TRBV11-3 to TRBJ2-5; 9 bases fit TRBD1. This CDR3 is built from 15 residues. Germline V gives CDR1 SGHNT, CDR2 YENEEA. Trimming at V came to 5 bases and at J to 4 bases, leaving 8 bases not matched to a gene. The CDR3 reads CASSTQGTGRETQYF. In nucleotides, the CDR3 is TGTGCCAGCAGCACGCAGGGGACAGGGAGAGAGACCCAGTACTTC.

V gene TRBV5-1 combines with J gene TRBJ2-3; 9 nucleotides align to TRBD2. J lost 2 bases, V lost 0 bases, and 7 bases had no gene match. This CDR3 is built from 17 residues. The germline V gene encodes CDR1 SGHRS and CDR2 YFSETQ. The CDR3 loop is CASSLEWIAGDTDTQYF. The CDR3 DNA sequence: TGCGCCAGCAGCTTGGAATGGATAGCGGGGGACACAGATACGCAGTATTTT.

The chain couples TRBV28 to TRBJ2-5; TRBD1 matches 9 bases. CDR3 length equals 16 residues. Germline CDR1 and CDR2: MDHEN and SYDVKM. Trimming took 4 bases from V and 5 from J; bases not matched to a gene: 11. Written as DNA, the CDR3 is TGTGCCAGCAGTTCCTCCGGGACAGGGTATAGGGAGACCCAGTACTTC. Protein: CASSSSGTGYRETQYF.

To note about this clone: Distinct nucleotide sequences in the sample also encode this CDR3. The chain carries TRBV6-6 and TRBJ1-1; 7 positions match TRBD1. Germline CDR1 and CDR2: MNHNY and SVGAGI (reference sequence). The CDR3 runs to 14 residues. The V gene end was trimmed by 6 bases and the J gene end by 2 bases; junction bases not matched to a gene: 6. The CDR3 nucleotides read TGTGCCAGCAGGACCGGGACAGCTAACACTGAAGCTTTCTTT. Protein sequence: CASRTGTANTEAFF.

CDR3 DNA sequence: TGCGCCAGCAGCTTCTCGGGACTAAACCAAGAGACCCAGTACTTC. Translation: CASSFSGLNQETQYF. The gene calls are TRBV5-1 and TRBJ2-5, with 7 bases identical to TRBD2. The CDR3 is made up of 15 amino acids. The germline V gene encodes CDR1 SGHRS and CDR2 YFSETQ. After removal of 2 bases from V and 0 bases from J, the junction contained 4 bases not matched to a gene.

The chain links TRBV7-9 to TRBJ2-5; 12 bases map to TRBD2. Germline trimming cut 4 bases from V and 0 bases from J; bases unmatched to any gene: 6. The CDR3 extends over 17 amino acids. Germline CDR1 SEHNR, CDR2 FQNEAQ (reference sequence). CDR3 DNA: TGTGCCAGCAGCTCTATCGGGACTAGCGGGTACCAAGAGACCCAGTACTTC. Translated, it gives CASSSIGTSGYQETQYF. The full variable domain, in which reference TRBV7-9 and TRBJ2-5 provide the parts outside the CDR3, is DTGVSQNPRHKITKRGQNVTFRCDPISEHNRLYWYRQTLGQGPEFLTYFQNEAQLEKSRLLSDRFSAERPKGSFSTLEIQRTEQGDSAMYLCASSSIGTSGYQETQYFGPGTRLLVL.